The present TCR beta chain was sequenced within a study of T cell responses to AZD1222 COVID-19 vaccine (dated by TCRdb to 2020 to 2023). As for the study more broadly: Because spike-specific TCR depth and breadth did not differ between the two schedules, AZD1222 recipients who got a second dose at roughly 4 weeks were pooled with those who got a second dose at roughly 12 weeks. A total of 240 or so trial participants underwent TCR sequencing, of whom nearly 210 had received two doses of AZD1222 and 26 had received two doses of the MenACWY control vaccine. Trial participants were enrolled by age into 18-55, 56-69 and 70-plus year subgroups, with roughly 160, 29 and 62 TCR-sequenced participants respectively. Overall study outcomes, separate from this receptor: In the small 56-69-year group, the increase in depth fell short of significance, most likely because of low power. No day 14 peak-response samples were available, so repertoires were characterized only after the peak T cell response. Vaccine-associated CD4 TCRs spanned the whole spike protein, with dominant responses in regions 160-218 and 743-854. Nearly half of unique spike-specific TCRs reportedly recognized epitopes outside regions mutated in the B.1.351 and B.1.1.7 variants. Participants were mostly white British, with more females than males. The authors suggested clonal diversity may have been underestimated. After two AZD1222 doses, both the breadth and the depth of spike-specific TCRs were significantly higher than at day 0 and than in MenACWY recipients. Conclusions about previously exposed vaccinees are limited because only 5 or 6 AZD1222 recipients were SARS-CoV-2 seropositive at baseline.

The germline V gene provides CDR1 ENHRY and CDR2 SYGVKD. Compared with germline, V lacks 11 bases and J lacks 5 bases; bases without a gene match: 3. From the cysteine up to the phenylalanine, the CDR3 has a length of 11 residues. Just CDR3 DNA is preserved here, 33 bases in frame from base 1. With regard to this clone: Its antigen is unknown. One base away there is no much larger clone; base qualities are not given.

This specimen's time point label, interpreted: baseline before first vaccination. Vaccinee samples were obtained from the UK trials COV001 and COV002, which included a single-blind randomized controlled phase 2/3 trial of AZD1222 (ChAdOx1 nCoV-19) in healthy adults. For TCRbeta chain sequencing, PBMC samples from trial participants were taken at day 0 and at day 28 after the second dose. The CDR3 regions of human TCRbeta chains were subjected to immunosequencing. Per the source publication's procedure: TCRs in the repertoires were compared against a reference library of SARS-CoV-2-specific TCRs that had been generated with the MIRA antigen-specificity platform. Breadth was defined as the fraction of unique TCRs that were SARS-CoV-2-associated. Depth was defined as the fraction of total T cells that were SARS-CoV-2-associated. Using the MIRA data, each spike-specific TCR was mapped to the spike region that the TCR reacts to and placed in a CD4 or CD8 class. Log10-transformed breadth and depth values were compared by one-way ANOVA with Sidak's multiple comparisons tests. In TCRdb, the immuneACCESS table is reduced to in-frame sequences with V and J assigned. These tables do not hold every clone; where another copy was compared, an unresolved V gene accounts for under half, and the others remain unexplained. The DNA gave D and trimming, while V, J and clone size come from that table. The sample has approximately 150,000 clones on record, around 93% of them singletons. Approximately 5.3% of the sample belongs to the ten largest clones.

The clonotype was recovered from an adult in good health. Recombination linked TRBV10-3 to TRBJ2-5; 9 central bases correspond to TRBD2. The material sequenced was peripheral blood, taken on day 0 of AZD1222 vaccination. Read as DNA, the sequence is TGTGCCTCCGGGACTAGCGAGACCCAGTACTTC. This yields the protein CASGTSETQYF.